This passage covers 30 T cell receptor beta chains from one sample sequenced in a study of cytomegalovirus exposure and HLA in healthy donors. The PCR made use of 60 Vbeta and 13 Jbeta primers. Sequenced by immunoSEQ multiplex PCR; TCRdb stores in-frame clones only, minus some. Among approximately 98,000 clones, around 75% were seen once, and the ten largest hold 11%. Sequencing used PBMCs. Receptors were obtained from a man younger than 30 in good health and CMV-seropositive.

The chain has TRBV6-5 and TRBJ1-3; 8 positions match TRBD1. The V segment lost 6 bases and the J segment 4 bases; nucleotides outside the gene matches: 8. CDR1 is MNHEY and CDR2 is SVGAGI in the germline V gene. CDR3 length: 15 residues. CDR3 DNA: TGTGCCAGCAGGGGGACAGGTCGTGGAGGAAACACCATATATTTT. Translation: CASRGTGRGGNTIYF.

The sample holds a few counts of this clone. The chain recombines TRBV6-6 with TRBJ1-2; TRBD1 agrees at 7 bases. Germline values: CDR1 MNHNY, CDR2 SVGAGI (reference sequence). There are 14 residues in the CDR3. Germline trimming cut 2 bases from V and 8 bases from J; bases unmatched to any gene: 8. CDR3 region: CASSYPEGASGYTF. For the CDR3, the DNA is TGTGCCAGCAGTTACCCGGAGGGGGCTTCGGGCTACACCTTC.

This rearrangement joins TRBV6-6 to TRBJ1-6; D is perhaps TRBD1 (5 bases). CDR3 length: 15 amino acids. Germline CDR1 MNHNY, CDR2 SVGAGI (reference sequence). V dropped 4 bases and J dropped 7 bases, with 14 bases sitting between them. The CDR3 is CASSSRQGENSPLHF. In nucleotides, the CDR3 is TGTGCCAGCAGTTCCCGACAAGGGGAAAATTCACCCCTCCACTTT.

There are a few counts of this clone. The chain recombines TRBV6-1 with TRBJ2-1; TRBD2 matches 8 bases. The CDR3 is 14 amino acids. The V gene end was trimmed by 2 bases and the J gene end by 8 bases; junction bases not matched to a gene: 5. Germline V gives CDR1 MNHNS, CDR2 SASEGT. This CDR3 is CASSERGGVDEQFF. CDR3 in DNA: TGTGCCAGCAGTGAACGGGGGGGCGTGGATGAGCAGTTCTTC.

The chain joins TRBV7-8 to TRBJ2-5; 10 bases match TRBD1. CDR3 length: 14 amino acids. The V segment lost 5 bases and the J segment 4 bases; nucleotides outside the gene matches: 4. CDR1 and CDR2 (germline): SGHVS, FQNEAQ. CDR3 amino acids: CASSPTGGRETQYF. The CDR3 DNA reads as TGTGCCAGCAGCCCGACAGGGGGCAGAGAGACCCAGTACTTC.

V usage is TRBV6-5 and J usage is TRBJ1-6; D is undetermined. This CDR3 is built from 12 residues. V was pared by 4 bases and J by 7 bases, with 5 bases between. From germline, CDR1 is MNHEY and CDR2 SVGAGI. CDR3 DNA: TGTGCCAGCAGTTCCCCGAATTCACCCCTCCACTTT. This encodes CASSSPNSPLHF.

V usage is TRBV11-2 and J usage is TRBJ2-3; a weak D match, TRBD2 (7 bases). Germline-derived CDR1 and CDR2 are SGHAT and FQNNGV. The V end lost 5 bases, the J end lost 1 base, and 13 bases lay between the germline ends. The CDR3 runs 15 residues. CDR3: CASSDKGGRTDTQYF. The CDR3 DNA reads TGTGCCAGCAGCGATAAGGGGGGGCGCACAGATACGCAGTATTTT.

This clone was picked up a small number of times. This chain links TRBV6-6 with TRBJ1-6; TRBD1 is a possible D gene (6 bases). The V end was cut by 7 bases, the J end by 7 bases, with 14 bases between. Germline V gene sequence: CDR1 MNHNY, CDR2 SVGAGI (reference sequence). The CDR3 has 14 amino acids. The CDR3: CASIRAGENSPLHF. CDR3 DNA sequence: TGTGCCAGCATCCGGGCAGGGGAGAATTCACCCCTCCACTTT.

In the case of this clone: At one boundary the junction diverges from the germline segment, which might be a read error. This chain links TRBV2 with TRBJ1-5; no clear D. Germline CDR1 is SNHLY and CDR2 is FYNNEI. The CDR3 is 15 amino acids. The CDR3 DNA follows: TGTGCCAGCAGTGGCGGACGACTTAGCGATCAGCCCCAGCATTTT. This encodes CASSGGRLSDQPQHF.

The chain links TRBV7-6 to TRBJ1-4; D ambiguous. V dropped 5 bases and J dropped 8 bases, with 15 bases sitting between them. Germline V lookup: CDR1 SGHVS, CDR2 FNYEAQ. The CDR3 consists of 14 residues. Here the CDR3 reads CASSPVVVGEKLFF. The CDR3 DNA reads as TGTGCCAGCAGCCCCGTGGTCGTCGGGGAAAAACTGTTTTTT.

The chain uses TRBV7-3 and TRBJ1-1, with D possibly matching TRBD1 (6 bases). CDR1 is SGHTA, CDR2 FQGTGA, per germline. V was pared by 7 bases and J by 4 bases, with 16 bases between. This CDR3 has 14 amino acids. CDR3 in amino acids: CASTQGGAATEAFF. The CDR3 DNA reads TGTGCCAGCACACAAGGGGGGGCGGCCACTGAAGCTTTCTTT.

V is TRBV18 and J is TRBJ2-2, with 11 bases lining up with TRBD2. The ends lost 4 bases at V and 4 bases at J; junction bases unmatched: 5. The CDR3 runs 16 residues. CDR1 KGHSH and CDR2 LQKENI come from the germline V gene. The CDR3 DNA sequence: TGTGCCAGCTCACTTCCCGGGACTAGCGGCACCGGGGAGCTGTTTTTT. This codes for CASSLPGTSGTGELFF.

The CDR3 DNA reads TGTGCCAGCAGTTACTCGAAGTCAGGGCACGAGCAGTACTTC. Translating it yields CASSYSKSGHEQYF. The J gene is TRBJ2-7, the V gene TRBV6-5; the D gene is possibly TRBD1 (5 bases). Between the trimmed V and J ends, which lost 0 bases and 5 bases, there was a span of 11 bases. In germline, CDR1 is MNHEY, CDR2 SVGAGI. CDR3 length: 14 residues.

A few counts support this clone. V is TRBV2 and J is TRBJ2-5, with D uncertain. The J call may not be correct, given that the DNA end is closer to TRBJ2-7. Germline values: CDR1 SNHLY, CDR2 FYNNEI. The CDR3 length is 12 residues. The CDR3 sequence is CASVFVLYEQYF. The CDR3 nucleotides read TGTGCCAGCGTGTTTGTGCTCTACGAGCAGTACTTC.

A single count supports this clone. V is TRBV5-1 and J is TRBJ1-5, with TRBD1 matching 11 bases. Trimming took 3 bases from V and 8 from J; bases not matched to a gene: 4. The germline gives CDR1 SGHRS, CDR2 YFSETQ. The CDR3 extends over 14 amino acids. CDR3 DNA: TGCGCCAGCAGCTGGACAGGGGGCAGGGAGCCCCAGCATTTT. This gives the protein CASSWTGGREPQHF.

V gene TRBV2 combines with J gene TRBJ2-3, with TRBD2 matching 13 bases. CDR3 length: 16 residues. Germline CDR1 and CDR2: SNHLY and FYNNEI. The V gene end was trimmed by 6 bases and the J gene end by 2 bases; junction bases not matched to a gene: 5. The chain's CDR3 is CASRTGLAGFTDTQYF. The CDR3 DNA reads TGTGCCAGCAGGACGGGACTAGCGGGATTCACAGATACGCAGTATTTT. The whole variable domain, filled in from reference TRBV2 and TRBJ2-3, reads EPEVTQTPSHQVTQMGQEVILRCVPISNHLYFYWYRQILGQKVEFLVSFYNNEISEKSEIFDDQFSVERPDGSNFTLKIRSTKLEDSAMYFCASRTGLAGFTDTQYFGPGTRLTVL.

CDR3 sequence: CASSEGSLASQYF. Here the CDR3 DNA reads TGTGCCAGCAGTGAAGGGAGTCTAGCATCGCAGTATTTT. The chain links TRBV6-4 to TRBJ2-3, with D tentatively TRBD2 (5 bases). CDR3 length equals 13 residues. Trimming pared 3 bases from V and 10 bases from J, leaving 14 bases between. Germline CDR1 reads MRHNA; CDR2 reads SNTAGT.

The chain's CDR3 is CSVEDHSSYEQYF. CDR3 coding DNA: TGCAGCGTTGAAGATCACAGTTCCTACGAGCAGTACTTC. The chain employs TRBV29-1 and TRBJ2-7; D uncertain. CDR1 is SQVTM, CDR2 ANQGSEA, per germline. CDR3 length equals 13 residues. V was trimmed by 0 bases and J by 1 base, leaving 7 bases between them.

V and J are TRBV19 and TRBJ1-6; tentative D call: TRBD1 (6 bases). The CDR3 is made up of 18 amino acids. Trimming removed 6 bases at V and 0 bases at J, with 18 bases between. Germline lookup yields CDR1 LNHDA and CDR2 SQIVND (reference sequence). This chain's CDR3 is CASSYSIQGSSYNSPLHF. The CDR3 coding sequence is TGTGCCAGTAGCTACTCCATACAGGGAAGCTCCTATAATTCACCCCTCCACTTT. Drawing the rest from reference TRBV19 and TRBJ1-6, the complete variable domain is DGGITQSPKYLFRKEGQNVTLSCEQNLNHDAMYWYRQDPGQGLRLIYYSQIVNDFQKGDIAEGYSVSREKKESFPLTVTSAQKNPTAFYLCASSYSIQGSSYNSPLHFGNGTRLTVT.

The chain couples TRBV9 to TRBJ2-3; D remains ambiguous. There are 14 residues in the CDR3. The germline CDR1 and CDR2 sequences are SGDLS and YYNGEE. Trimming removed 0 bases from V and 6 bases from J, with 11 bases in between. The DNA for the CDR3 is TGTGCCAGCAGCGTAGAGCTCCGTCCGGATACGCAGTATTTT. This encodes CASSVELRPDTQYF.

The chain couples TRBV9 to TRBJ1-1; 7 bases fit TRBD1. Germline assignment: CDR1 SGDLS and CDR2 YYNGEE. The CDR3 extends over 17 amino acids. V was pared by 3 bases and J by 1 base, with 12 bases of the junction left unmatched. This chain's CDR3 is CASSGREGAYENTEAFF. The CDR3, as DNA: TGTGCCAGCAGCGGTCGGGAGGGGGCGTACGAGAACACTGAAGCTTTCTTT. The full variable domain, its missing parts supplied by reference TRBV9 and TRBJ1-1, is DSGVTQTPKHLITATGQRVTLRCSPRSGDLSVYWYQQSLDQGLQFLIQYYNGEERAKGNILERFSAQQFPDLHSELNLSSLELGDSALYFCASSGREGAYENTEAFFGQGTRLTVV.

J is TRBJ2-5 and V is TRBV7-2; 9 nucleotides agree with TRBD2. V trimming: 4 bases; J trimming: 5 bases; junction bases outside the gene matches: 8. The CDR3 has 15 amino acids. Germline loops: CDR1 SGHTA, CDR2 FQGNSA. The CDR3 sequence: CASSSLAGTGETQYF. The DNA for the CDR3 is TGTGCCAGCAGCTCCCTAGCGGGAACGGGGGAGACCCAGTACTTC.

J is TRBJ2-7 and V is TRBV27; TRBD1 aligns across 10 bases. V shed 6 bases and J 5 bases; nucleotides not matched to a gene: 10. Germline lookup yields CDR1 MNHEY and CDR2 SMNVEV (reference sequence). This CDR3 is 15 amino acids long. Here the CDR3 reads CASSVVGQGTNEQYF. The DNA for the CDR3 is TGTGCCAGCAGCGTAGTGGGACAGGGGACTAACGAGCAGTACTTC.

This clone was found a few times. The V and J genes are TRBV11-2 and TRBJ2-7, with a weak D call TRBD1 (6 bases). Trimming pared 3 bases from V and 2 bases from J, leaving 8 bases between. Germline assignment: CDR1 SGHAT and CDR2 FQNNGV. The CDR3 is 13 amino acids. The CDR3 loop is CASSFDRTYEQYF. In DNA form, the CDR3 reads TGTGCCAGCAGCTTCGACAGGACCTACGAGCAGTACTTC.

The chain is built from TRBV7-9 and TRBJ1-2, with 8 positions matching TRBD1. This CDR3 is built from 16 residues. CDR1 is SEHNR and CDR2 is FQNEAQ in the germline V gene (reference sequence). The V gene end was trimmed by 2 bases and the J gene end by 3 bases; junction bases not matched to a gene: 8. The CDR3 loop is CASSLPPGTGDYGYTF. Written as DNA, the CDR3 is TGTGCCAGCAGCTTACCACCCGGGACAGGTGACTATGGCTACACCTTC.

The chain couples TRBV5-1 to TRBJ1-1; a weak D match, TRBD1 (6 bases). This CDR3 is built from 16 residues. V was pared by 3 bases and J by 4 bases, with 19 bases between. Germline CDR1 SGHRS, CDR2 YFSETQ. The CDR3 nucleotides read TGCGCCAGCAGCTCCCTATTACAGGGCGGAAGCACTGAAGCTTTCTTT. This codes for CASSSLLQGGSTEAFF.

Written as DNA, the CDR3 is TGTGCCAGCACCCGGGGACTTCTGACCGAGCAGTACTTC. It translates to CASTRGLLTEQYF. V and J are TRBV28 and TRBJ2-7; possibly TRBD2 for D (6 bases). V dropped 7 bases and J dropped 6 bases, with 16 bases sitting between them. This CDR3 contains 13 residues. In germline, CDR1 is MDHEN, CDR2 SYDVKM.

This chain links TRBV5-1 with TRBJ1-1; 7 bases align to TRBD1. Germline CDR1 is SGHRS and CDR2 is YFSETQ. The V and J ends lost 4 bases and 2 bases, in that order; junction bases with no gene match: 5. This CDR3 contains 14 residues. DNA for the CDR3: TGCGCCAGCAGCCCCAGGGGGTCAAACACTGAAGCTTTCTTT. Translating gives CASSPRGSNTEAFF.

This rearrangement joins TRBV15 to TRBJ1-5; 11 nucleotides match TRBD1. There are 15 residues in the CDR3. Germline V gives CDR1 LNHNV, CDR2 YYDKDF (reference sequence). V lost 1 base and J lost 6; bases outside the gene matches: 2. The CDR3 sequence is CATSRAGTGGQPQHF. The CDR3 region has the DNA TGTGCCACCAGCAGAGCGGGGACAGGGGGTCAGCCCCAGCATTTT.

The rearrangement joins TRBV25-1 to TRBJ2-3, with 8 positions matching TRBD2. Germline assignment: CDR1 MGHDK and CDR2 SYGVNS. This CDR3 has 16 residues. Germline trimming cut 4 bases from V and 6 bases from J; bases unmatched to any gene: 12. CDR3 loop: CASSGSSGGQGDTQYF. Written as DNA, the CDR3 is TGTGCCAGCAGTGGTTCCAGCGGGGGCCAAGGGGATACGCAGTATTTT.